The rows below give T cell receptor beta chains drawn from one sample of a study of blood T cell repertoires in COVID-19. Profiled with immunoSEQ multiplex PCR; TCRdb holds only in-frame clones, not every one. The table records approximately 270,000 clones, about 85% of them present only once. Sequencing was done on a sample of peripheral blood. The receptors were gathered from a human donor with COVID-19, enrolled during active disease. The donor label of this sample is uncertain. The conserved cysteine and the conserved F or W are not part of the CDR3 here. The order of the fields is clone size, V gene, CDR3 protein. Clone sizes are given selectively: once, few, many, or a class where the clone is expanded.

.,TRBV19,ASSIGRGLRNEQF
.,TRBV9,ASSPHFRVGGTDTQY
once,TRBV5-1,ASTEGEKRGNEQF
.,TRBV24-1,ATPGDRGVWGNTIY
.,TRBV27,ASSLGDSLLSYEQY
.,TRBV6-6,ASWGAYGYT
.,TRBV3-1/TRBV3-2,ASSLGGLAGGLYNEQF
few,TRBV7-8,ASSLGFGSGY
once,TRBV5-5,ASSLTGNQPQH
.,TRBV3-1/TRBV3-2,ASSQHAGTTFSTEAF
.,TRBV29-1,SGSTAMNTEAF
.,TRBV5-4,ASSLERTGLGGYT
.,TRBV6-5,ASTVVLLSGYT
.,TRBV7-9,ASSHRGALNTEAF
.,TRBV5-5,ASSFLGQGAFEQY
.,TRBV12-3/TRBV12-4,ASSPQGYEQY
.,TRBV6-5,ASGQGNSPLH
.,TRBV19,ASSIGARTDQTQY
.,TRBV6-1,ASSEWGSVNYGYT
.,TRBV5-6,AWREVLLF
.,TRBV6-5,ASRREPSVAYEQY
.,TRBV27,ASSLQRVYEQY
.,TRBV18,ASSPGLAGGADTQY
.,TRBV27,ASTLLGQGRKGTEAF
.,TRBV29-1,SVLFSGGDDQPQH
.,TRBV6-5,ASSYSGGADGQY